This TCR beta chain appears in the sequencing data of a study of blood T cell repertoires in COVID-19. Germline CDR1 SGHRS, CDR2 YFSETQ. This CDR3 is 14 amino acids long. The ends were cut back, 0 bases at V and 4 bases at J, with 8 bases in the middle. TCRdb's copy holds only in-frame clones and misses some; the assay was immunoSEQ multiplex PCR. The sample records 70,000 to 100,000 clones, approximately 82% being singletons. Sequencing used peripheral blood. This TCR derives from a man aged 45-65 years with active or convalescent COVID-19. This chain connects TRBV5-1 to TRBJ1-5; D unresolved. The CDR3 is CASSLGSANQPQHF. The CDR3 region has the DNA TGCGCCAGCAGCTTGGGGTCAGCGAATCAGCCCCAGCATTTT.